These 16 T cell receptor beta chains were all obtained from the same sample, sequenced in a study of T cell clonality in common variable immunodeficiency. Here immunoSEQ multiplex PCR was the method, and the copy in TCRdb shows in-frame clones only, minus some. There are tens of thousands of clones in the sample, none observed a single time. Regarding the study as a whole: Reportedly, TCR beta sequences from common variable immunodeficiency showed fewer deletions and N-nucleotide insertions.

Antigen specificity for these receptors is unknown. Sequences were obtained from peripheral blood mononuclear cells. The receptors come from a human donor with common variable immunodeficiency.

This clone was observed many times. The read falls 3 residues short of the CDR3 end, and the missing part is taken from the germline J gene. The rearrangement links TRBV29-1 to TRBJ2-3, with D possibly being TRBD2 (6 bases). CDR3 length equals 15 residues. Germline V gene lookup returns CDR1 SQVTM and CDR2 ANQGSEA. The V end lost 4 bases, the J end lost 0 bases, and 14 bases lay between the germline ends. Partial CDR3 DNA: TGCAGCGTTGTAGGTGCGGCGGGAAGCACAGATACG. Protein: CSVVGAAGSTDT. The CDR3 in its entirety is CSVVGAAGSTDTQYF.

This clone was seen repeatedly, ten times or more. The CDR3 DNA, read in part, is TGCAGCGTTGAAGGCTTAGGGCTAGCGGGGGTTGAG. Translation gives CSVEGLGLAGVE. The whole CDR3 region reads CSVEGLGLAGVEQFF. This chain links TRBV29-1 with TRBJ2-1; 10 bases are a match to TRBD2. The CDR3 is cut off 3 residues early in the read; its end comes from the germline J gene. The V segment lost 1 base and the J segment 9 bases; nucleotides outside the gene matches: 9. CDR1 and CDR2 from the germline V gene are SQVTM and ANQGSEA. The CDR3 runs 15 residues.

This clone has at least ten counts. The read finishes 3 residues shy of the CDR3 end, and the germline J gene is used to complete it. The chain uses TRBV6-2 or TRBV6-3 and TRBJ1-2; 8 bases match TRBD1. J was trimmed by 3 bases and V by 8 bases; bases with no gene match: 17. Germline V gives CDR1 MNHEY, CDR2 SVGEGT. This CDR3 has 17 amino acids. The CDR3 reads CASWGIARTGLYYGYTF. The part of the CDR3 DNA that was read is TGTGCCAGCTGGGGGATCGCAAGGACAGGGCTATACTATGGC.

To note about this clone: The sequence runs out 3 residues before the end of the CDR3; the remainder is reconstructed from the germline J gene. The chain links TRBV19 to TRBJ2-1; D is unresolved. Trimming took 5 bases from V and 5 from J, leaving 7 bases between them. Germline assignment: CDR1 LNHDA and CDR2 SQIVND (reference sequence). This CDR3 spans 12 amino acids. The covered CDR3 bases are TGTGCCAGTAGTTTACAAAACAATGAG. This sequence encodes CASSLQNNE. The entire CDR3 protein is CASSLQNNEQFF.

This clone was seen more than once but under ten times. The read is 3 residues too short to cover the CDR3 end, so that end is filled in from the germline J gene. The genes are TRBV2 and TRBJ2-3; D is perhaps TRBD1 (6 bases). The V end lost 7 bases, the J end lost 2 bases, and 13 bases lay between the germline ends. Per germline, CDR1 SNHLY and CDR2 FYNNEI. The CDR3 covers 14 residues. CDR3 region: CASTQDRNTDTQYF. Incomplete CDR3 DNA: TGTGCCAGCACCCAGGACAGAAACACAGATACG.

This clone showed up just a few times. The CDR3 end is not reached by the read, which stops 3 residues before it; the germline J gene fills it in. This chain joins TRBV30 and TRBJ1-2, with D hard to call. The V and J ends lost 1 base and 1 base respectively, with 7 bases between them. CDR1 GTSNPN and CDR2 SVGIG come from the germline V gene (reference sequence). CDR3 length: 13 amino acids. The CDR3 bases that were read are TGTGCCTGGAGTGCGGGGATTAACTATGGC. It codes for CAWSAGINYG. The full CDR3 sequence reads CAWSAGINYGYTF. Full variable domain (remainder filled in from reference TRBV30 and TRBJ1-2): SQTIHQWPATLVQPVGSPLSLECTVEGTSNPNLYWYRQAAGRGLQLLFYSVGIGQISSEVPQNLSASRPQDRQFILSSKKLLLSDSGFYLCAWSAGINYGYTFGSGTRLTVV.

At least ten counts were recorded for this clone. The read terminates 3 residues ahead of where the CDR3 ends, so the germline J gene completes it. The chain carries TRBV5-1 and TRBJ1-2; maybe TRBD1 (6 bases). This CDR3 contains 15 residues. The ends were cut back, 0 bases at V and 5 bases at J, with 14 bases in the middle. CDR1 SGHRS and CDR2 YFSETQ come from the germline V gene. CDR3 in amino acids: CASSLEAGVRYGYTF. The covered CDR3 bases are TGCGCCAGCAGCTTGGAGGCAGGGGTGAGGTATGGC.

CDR3 residues: CASSVQGGHLSYNEQFF. The sequenced part of the CDR3 DNA is TGCGCCAGCAGCGTACAGGGGGGACACCTCTCCTACAATGAG. This sequence joins TRBV5-1 and TRBJ2-1; TRBD1 matches 8 bases. Read coverage stops 3 residues before the CDR3 terminus; the germline J gene supplies the remainder. V shed 4 bases and J 0 bases; nucleotides not matched to a gene: 9. The CDR3 has 17 amino acids. The germline V gene has CDR1 SGHRS and CDR2 YFSETQ. Drawing the rest from reference TRBV5-1 and TRBJ2-1, the complete variable domain is KAGVTQTPRYLIKTRGQQVTLSCSPISGHRSVSWYQQTPGQGLQFLFEYFSETQRNKGNFPGRFSGRQFSNSRSEMNVSTLELGDSALYLCASSVQGGHLSYNEQFFGPGTRLTVL.

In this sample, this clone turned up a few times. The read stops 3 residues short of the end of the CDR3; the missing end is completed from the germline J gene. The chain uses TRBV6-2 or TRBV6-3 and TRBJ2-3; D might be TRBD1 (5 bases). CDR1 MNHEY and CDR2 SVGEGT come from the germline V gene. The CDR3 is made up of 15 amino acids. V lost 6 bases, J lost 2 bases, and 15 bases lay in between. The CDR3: CASSDLGAYTDTQYF. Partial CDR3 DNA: TGTGCCAGCAGCGACCTAGGGGCCTACACAGATACG.

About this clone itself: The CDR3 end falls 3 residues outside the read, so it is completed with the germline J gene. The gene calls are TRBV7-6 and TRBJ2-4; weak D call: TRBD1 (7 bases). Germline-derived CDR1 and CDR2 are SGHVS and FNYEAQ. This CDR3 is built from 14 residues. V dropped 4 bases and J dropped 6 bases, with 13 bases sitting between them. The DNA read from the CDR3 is TGTGCCAGCAGCTCCTCAGGGGGAGGAAACATT. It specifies CASSSSGGGNI. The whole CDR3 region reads CASSSSGGGNIQYF.

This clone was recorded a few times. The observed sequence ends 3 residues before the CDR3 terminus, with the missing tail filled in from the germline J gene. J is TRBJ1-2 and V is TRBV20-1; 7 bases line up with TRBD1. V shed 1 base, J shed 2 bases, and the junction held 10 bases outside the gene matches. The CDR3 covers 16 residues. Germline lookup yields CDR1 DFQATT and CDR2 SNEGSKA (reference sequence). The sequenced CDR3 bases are TGCAGTGCTAGAGTGAATAGGACAGGCACCAACTATGGC. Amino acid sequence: CSARVNRTGTNYG. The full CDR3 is CSARVNRTGTNYGYTF.

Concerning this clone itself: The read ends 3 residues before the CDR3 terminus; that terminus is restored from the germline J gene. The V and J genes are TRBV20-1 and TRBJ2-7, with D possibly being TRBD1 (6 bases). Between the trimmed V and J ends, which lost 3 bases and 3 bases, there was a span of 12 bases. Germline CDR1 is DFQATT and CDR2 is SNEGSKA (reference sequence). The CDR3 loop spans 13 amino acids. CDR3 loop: CSASEGVGYEQYF. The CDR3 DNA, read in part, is TGCAGTGCTAGCGAGGGGGTAGGCTACGAG.

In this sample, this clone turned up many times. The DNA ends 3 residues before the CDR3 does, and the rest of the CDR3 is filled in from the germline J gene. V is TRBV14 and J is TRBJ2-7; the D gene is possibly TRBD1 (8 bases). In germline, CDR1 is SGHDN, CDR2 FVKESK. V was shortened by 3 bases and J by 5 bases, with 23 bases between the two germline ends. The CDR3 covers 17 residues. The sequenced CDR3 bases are TGTGCCAGCAGCCACCCTCAGCGGGGACAGGTGGTTCACGAG. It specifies CASSHPQRGQVVHE. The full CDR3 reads CASSHPQRGQVVHEQYF.

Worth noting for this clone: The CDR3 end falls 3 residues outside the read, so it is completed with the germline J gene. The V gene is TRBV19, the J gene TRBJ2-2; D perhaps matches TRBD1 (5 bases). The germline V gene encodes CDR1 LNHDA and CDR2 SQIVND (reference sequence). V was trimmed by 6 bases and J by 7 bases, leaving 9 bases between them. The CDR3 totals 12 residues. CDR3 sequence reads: CASRQGGGELFF. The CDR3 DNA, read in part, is TGTGCCAGTAGGCAGGGCGGCGGGGAG.

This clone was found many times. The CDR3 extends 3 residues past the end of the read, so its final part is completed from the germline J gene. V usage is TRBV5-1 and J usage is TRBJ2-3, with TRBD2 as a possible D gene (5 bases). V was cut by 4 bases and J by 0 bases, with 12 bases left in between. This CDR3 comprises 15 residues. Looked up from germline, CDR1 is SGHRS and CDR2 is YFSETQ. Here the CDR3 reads CASSLDGVSTDTQYF. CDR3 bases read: TGCGCCAGCAGCCTGGACGGGGTTAGCACAGATACG.

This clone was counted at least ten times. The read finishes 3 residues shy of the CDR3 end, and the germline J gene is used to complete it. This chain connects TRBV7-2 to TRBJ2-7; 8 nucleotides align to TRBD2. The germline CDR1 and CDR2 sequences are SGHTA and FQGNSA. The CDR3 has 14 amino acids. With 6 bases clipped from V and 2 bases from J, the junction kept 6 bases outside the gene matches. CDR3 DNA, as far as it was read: TGTGCCAGCAGTCAACTAGCGGCCGCCTACGAG. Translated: CASSQLAAAYE. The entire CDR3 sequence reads CASSQLAAAYEQYF.